One sample yielded the 2 T cell receptor beta chains listed below, sequenced in a study of cytomegalovirus exposure and HLA in healthy donors. PCR used 60 Vbeta primers and 13 Jbeta primers. This table comes from immunoSEQ multiplex PCR, and its TCRdb copy is limited to in-frame clones, with some not included. The sample has over 100,000 clones, roughly 82% seen once. The sequenced sample consisted of PBMCs. The receptors here all came from a male donor in good health and CMV-seropositive.

The rearrangement joins TRBV2 to TRBJ2-7, with 10 bases matching TRBD1. The CDR3 sequence is 14 residues long. V shed 4 bases and J 3 bases; nucleotides not matched to a gene: 3. Germline V lookup: CDR1 SNHLY, CDR2 FYNNEI. This chain's CDR3 is CASSGQGARYEQYF. The CDR3 DNA sequence: TGTGCCAGCAGTGGACAGGGGGCGCGCTACGAGCAGTACTTC. The whole variable domain, remainder taken from reference TRBV2 and TRBJ2-7, is EPEVTQTPSHQVTQMGQEVILRCVPISNHLYFYWYRQILGQKVEFLVSFYNNEISEKSEIFDDQFSVERPDGSNFTLKIRSTKLEDSAMYFCASSGQGARYEQYFGPGTRLTVT.

J is TRBJ2-3 and V is TRBV2; TRBD2 aligns across 13 bases. The CDR3 runs 15 residues. The V and J ends lost 6 bases and 7 bases, in that order; junction bases with no gene match: 7. From germline, CDR1 is SNHLY and CDR2 FYNNEI. CDR3 in amino acids: CASSGTSGESNTQYF. The CDR3 region has the DNA TGTGCCAGCAGCGGGACTAGCGGGGAGTCAAATACGCAGTATTTT.